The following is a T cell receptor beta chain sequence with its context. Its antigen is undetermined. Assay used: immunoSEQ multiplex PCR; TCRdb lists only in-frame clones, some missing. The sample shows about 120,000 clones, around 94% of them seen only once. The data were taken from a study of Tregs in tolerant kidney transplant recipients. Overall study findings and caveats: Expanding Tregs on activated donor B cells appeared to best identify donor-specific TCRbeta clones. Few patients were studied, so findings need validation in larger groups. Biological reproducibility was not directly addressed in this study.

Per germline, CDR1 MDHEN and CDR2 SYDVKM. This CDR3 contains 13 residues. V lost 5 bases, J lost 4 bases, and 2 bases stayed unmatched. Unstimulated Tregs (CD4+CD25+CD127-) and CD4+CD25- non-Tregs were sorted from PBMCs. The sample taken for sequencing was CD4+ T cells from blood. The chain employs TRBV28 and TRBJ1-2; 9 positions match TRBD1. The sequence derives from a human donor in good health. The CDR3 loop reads CASSEDRGYGYTF. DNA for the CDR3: TGTGCCAGCAGTGAGGACAGGGGCTATGGCTACACCTTC.